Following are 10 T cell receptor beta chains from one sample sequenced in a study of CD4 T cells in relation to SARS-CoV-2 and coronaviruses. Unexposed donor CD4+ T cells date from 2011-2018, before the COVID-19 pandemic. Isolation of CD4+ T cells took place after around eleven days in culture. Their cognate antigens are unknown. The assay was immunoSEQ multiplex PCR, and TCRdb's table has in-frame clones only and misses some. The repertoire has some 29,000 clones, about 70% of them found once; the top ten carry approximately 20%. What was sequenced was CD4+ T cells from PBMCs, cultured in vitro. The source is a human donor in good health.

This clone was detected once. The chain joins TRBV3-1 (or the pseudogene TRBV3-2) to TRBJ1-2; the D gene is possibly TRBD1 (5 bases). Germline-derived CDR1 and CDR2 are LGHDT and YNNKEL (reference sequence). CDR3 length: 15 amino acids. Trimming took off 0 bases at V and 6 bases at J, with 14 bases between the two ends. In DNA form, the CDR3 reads TGTGCCAGCAGCCAAGATTATTTTAGGGGCGATGGCTACACCTTC. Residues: CASSQDYFRGDGYTF.

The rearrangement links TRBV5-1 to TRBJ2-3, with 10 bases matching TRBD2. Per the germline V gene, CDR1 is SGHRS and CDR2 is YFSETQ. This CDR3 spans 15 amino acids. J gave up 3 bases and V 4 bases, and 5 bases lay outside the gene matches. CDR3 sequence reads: CASSPAGGRTDTQYF. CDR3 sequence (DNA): TGCGCCAGCAGCCCAGCGGGAGGGCGGACAGATACGCAGTATTTT. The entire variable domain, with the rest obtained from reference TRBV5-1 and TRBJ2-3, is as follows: KAGVTQTPRYLIKTRGQQVTLSCSPISGHRSVSWYQQTPGQGLQFLFEYFSETQRNKGNFPGRFSGRQFSNSRSEMNVSTLELGDSALYLCASSPAGGRTDTQYFGPGTRLTVL.

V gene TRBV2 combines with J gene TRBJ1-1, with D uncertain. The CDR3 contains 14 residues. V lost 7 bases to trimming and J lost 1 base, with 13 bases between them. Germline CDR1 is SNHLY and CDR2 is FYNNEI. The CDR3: CASKTGIQNTEAFF. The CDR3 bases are TGTGCCAGCAAAACGGGCATTCAGAACACTGAAGCTTTCTTT.

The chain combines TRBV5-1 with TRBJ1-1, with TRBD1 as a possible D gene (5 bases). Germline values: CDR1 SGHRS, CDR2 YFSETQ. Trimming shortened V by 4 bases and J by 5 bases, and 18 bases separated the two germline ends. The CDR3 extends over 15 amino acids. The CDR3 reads CASSPEVGGGTEAFF. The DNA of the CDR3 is TGCGCCAGCAGCCCAGAGGTCGGGGGAGGAACTGAAGCTTTCTTT.

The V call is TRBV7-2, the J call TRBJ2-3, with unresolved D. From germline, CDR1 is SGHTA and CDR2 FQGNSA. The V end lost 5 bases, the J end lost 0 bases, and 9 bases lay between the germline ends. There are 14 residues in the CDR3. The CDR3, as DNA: TGTGCCAGCAGCCCCCTGACGAGCACAGATACGCAGTATTTT. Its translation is CASSPLTSTDTQYF.

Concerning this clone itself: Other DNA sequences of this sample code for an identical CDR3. CDR3 sequence reads: CASSMSRNTGELFF. Here the CDR3 DNA reads TGTGCCAGTAGTATGAGTCGCAACACCGGGGAGCTGTTTTTT. The chain is built from TRBV19 and TRBJ2-2; D is undetermined. Germline V lookup: CDR1 LNHDA, CDR2 SQIVND (reference sequence). The CDR3 sequence is 14 residues long. Between the trimmed V and J ends, which lost 3 bases and 2 bases, there was a span of 7 bases.

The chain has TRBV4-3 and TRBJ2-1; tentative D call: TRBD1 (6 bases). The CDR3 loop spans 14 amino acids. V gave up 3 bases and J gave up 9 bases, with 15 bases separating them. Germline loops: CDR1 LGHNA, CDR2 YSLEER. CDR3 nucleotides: TGCGCCAGCAGCCAGACAGGCCGTTCAGGTGAGCAGTTCTTC. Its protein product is CASSQTGRSGEQFF.

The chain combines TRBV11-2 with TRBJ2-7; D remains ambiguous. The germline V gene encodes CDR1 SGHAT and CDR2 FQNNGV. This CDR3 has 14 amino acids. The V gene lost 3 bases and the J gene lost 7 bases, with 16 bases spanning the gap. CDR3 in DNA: TGTGCCAGCAGCTTCAACCGGCCTCTCTTTGAGCAGTACTTC. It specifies CASSFNRPLFEQYF.

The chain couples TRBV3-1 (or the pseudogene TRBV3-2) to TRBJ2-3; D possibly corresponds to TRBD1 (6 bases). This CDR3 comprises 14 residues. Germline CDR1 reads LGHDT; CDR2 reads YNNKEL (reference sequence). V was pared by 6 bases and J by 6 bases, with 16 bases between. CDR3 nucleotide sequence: TGTGCCAGCAGTAATGGACAGCCAAGTGATACGCAGTATTTT. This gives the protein CASSNGQPSDTQYF.

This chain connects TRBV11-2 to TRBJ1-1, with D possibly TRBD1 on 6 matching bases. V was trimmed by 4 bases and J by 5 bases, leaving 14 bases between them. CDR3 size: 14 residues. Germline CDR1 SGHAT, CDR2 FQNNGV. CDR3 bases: TGTGCCAGCAGCTCACAGGGAGAAGGGACTGAAGCTTTCTTT. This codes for CASSSQGEGTEAFF.